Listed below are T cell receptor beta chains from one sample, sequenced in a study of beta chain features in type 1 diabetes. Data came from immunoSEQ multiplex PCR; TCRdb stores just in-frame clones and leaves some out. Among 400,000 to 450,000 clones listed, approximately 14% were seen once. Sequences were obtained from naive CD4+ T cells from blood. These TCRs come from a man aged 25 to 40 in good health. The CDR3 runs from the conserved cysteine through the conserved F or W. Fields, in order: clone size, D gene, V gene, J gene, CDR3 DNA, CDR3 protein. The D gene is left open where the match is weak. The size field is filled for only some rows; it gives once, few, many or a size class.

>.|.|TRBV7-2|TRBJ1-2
TGTGCCAGCAGCAGGGGAGATAGAAGGGGCTACACCTTC
CASSRGDRRGYTF
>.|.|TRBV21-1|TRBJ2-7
TGTGCCAGCAGCAGGGTGGGAAGCTCCTACGAGCAGTACTTC
CASSRVGSSYEQYF
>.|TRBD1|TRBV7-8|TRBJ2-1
TGTGCCAGCAGCTTAGGAGACAGGGGGAGCTCCTACAATGAGCAGTTCTTC
CASSLGDRGSSYNEQFF
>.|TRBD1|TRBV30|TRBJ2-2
TGTGCCGCGGGACAGGCGATGAACACCGGGGAGCTGTTTTTT
CAAGQAMNTGELFF
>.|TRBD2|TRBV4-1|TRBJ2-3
TGCGCCAGCAGCCCAACAGCCGGGACTAGCGGGGATTTAAATACGCAGTATTTT
CASSPTAGTSGDLNTQYF
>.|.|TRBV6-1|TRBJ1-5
TGTGCCAGCAGTGTGGATTGGGGCAATCAGCCCCAGCATTTT
CASSVDWGNQPQHF
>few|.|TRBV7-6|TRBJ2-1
TGTGCCAGCAGCTTAAGGGCGGGATGGGGTGACAATGAGCAGTTCTTC
CASSLRAGWGDNEQFF
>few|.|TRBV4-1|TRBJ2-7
TGCGCCAGCAGCCAAGAGGGGGGCTTCCACGAGCAGTACTTC
CASSQEGGFHEQYF
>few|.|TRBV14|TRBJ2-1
TGTGCCAGCAGCCCGAGACAAAAAACCGGGGAGCAGTTCTTC
CASSPRQKTGEQFF
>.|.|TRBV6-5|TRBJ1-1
TGTGCCAGCAGTCGTACAGGGTCCACTGAAGCTTTCTTT
CASSRTGSTEAFF
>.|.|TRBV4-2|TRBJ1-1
TGTGCCAGCAGCCAAGATAGGGGGAACACTGAAGCTTTCTTT
CASSQDRGNTEAFF
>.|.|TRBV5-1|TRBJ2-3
TGCGCCAGCAGCTTTGGCACAGATACGCAGTATTTT
CASSFGTDTQYF
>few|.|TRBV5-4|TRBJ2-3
TGTGCCAGCAGCGATCCTGTCGCCGGAGATACGCAGTATTTT
CASSDPVAGDTQYF
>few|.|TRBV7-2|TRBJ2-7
TGTGCCAGCAGCCTGACACTTTACGAGCAGTACTTC
CASSLTLYEQYF
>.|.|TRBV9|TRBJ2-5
TGTGCCAGCAGTTATAACAGGGAGAGTGCCCAGTACTTC
CASSYNRESAQYF
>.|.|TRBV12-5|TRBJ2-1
TGTGCTAGTGGCCGAGGCGGACGACGGGATGAGCAGTTCTTC
CASGRGGRRDEQFF
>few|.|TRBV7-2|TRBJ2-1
TGTGCCAGCAGCTTTAAGCGGAACAATGAGCAGTTCTTC
CASSFKRNNEQFF
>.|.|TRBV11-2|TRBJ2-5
TGTGCCAGCAGCTACGGACGGTCGTTACAAGAGACCCAGTACTTC
CASSYGRSLQETQYF
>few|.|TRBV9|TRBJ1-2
TGTGCCAGCAGCGGCGGGGACTATGGCTACACCTTC
CASSGGDYGYTF
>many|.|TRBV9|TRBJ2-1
TGTGCCAGCAGCGCGACAAGCTCCTACAATGAGCAGTTCTTC
CASSATSSYNEQFF
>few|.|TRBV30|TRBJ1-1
TGTGCCTGGACCCTCGACAGGAACACTGAAGCTTTCTTT
CAWTLDRNTEAFF
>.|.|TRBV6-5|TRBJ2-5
TGTGCCAGCAGTTCGCCTGGGCGCGAGACCCAGTACTTC
CASSSPGRETQYF
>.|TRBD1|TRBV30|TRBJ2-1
TGTGCCTGGGGTCCGGGACAGGGACTCTACAATGAGCAGTTCTTC
CAWGPGQGLYNEQFF
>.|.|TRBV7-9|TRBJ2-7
TGTGCCAGCAGCTTAGACGGGTTCTACGAGCAGTACTTC
CASSLDGFYEQYF
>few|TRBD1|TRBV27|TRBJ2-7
TGTGCCAGCGGACAGGGGCGGTACGAGCAGTACTTC
CASGQGRYEQYF
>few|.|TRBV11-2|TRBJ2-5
TGTGCCAGCAGCTTATGGAGGGGACAGCCCTCCAAAGAGACCCAGTACTTC
CASSLWRGQPSKETQYF
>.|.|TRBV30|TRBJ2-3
TGTGCCTGGGGGATTTTGGGACCGGGTACGCAGTATTTT
CAWGILGPGTQYF
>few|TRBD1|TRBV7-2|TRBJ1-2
TGTGCCAGCAGCCCCGACAGGGGAGTGCACACCTTC
CASSPDRGVHTF
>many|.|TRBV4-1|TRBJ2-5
TGCGCCAGCAGCCAAGGCGTCTTTCTAGAGACCCAGTACTTC
CASSQGVFLETQYF
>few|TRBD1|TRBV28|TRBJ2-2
TGTGCCAGCAGGATTGGACAGGGGTTAGCCGGGGAGCTGTTTTTT
CASRIGQGLAGELFF
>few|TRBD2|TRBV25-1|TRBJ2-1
TGTGCCAGCAGTCCTCCGGGACTAGCGTACAATGAGCAGTTCTTC
CASSPPGLAYNEQFF
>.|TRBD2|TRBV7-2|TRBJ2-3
TGTGCCAGCAGCTTAAGTTTCGCGGGAGAACGGGCGCAGTATTTT
CASSLSFAGERAQYF
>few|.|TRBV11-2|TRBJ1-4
TGTGCCAGCAGCCGGAGACAGGAATTTGGTGAAAAACTGTTTTTT
CASSRRQEFGEKLFF
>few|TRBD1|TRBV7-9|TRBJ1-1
TGTGCCAGCAGCTTAGCAGCAGGGGGGAACACTGAAGCTTTCTTT
CASSLAAGGNTEAFF
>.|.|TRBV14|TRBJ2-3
TGTGCCAGCAGCCAAGGGCGATGGCAGCTTAGCACAGATACGCAGTATTTT
CASSQGRWQLSTDTQYF
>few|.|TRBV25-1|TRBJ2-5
TGTGCCAGCAGTGAATTGGCAGGGAAGGGAGAGACCCAGTACTTC
CASSELAGKGETQYF
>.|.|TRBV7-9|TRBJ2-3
TGTGCCAGCAGCTCGAGGGACGGGACAGATACGCAGTATTTT
CASSSRDGTDTQYF
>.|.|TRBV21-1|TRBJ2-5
TGTGCCAGCAGGGACGGGGGAGAGACCCAGTACTTC
CASRDGGETQYF
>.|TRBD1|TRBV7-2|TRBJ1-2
TGTGCCAGCAGCCGATTCCCGGGACAGGATCTATCGGGGGGCTACACCTTC
CASSRFPGQDLSGGYTF
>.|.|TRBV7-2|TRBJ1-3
TGTGCCTCGCTCGGCGGCGTCTCTGGAAACACCATATATTTT
CASLGGVSGNTIYF
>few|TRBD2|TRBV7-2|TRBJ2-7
TGTGCCAGCAGCTTTAGCGGGGCCGAGCAGTACTTC
CASSFSGAEQYF
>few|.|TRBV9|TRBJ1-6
TGTGCCAGCAGCGTAGGACCTGCGTTGTCCTATAATTCACCCCTCCACTTT
CASSVGPALSYNSPLHF
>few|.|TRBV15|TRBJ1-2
TGTGCCACCAGCAGAGATCTCCCAGGGCGAAGCGCTGGCTACACCTTC
CATSRDLPGRSAGYTF
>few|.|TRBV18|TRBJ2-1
TGTGCCAGCTCACCCCCAGGGGAGGAGGGGCAGTTCTTC
CASSPPGEEGQFF
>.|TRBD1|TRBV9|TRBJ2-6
TGTGCCAGCAGCGTAGAGATAGGGACAGGAGCCTCTGGGGCCAACGTCCTGACTTTC
CASSVEIGTGASGANVLTF
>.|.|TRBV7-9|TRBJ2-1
TGTGCCAGCAGCCCACCGGGAGAGGGGTACAATGAGCAGTTCTTC
CASSPPGEGYNEQFF
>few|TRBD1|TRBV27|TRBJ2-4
TGTGCCAGCAGCCCGACAGGGATGGACATTCAGTACTTC
CASSPTGMDIQYF